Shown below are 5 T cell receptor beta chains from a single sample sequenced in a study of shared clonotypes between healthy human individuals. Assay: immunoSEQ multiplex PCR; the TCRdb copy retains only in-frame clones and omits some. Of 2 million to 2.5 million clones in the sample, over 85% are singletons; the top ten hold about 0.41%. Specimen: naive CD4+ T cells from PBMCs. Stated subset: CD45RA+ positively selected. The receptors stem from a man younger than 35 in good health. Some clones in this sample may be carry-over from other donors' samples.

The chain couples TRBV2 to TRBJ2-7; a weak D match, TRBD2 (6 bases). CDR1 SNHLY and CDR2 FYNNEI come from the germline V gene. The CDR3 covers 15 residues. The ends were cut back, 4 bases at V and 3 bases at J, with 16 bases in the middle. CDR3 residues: CASSGNPGLSYEQYF. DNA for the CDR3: TGTGCCAGCAGTGGGAATCCGGGACTCAGCTACGAGCAGTACTTC.

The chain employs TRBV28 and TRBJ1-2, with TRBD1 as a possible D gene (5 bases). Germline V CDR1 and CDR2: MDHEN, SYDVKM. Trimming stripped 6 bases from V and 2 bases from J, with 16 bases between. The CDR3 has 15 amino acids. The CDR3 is CASSPGGAGNYGYTF. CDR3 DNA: TGTGCCAGCAGCCCCGGAGGGGCCGGGAACTATGGCTACACCTTC.

DNA for the CDR3: TGCGCCAGCAGCCACCGGGACAGGGCTTTCGCAGGTGAAAAACTGTTTTTT. Translating gives CASSHRDRAFAGEKLFF. This chain joins TRBV4-1 and TRBJ1-4; 9 nucleotides agree with TRBD1. This CDR3 region has 17 residues. Germline V gives CDR1 MGHRA, CDR2 YSYEKL. The V segment lost 3 bases and the J segment 7 bases; nucleotides outside the gene matches: 12.

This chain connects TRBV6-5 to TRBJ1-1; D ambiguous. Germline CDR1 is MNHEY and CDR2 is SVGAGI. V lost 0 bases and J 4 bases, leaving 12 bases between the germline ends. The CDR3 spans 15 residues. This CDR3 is CASSYSGLSVTEAFF. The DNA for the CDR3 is TGTGCCAGCAGTTACTCCGGCCTCTCCGTCACTGAAGCTTTCTTT.

The CDR3 here is CASSLLGSTQYF. The CDR3 nucleotides are TGTGCCAGCAGCCTCCTGGGCAGTACGCAGTATTTT. The chain carries TRBV7-3 and TRBJ2-3; D is ambiguous. Germline CDR1 reads SGHTA; CDR2 reads FQGTGA. This CDR3 contains 12 residues. V was trimmed by 5 bases and J by 8 bases, leaving 11 bases between them.